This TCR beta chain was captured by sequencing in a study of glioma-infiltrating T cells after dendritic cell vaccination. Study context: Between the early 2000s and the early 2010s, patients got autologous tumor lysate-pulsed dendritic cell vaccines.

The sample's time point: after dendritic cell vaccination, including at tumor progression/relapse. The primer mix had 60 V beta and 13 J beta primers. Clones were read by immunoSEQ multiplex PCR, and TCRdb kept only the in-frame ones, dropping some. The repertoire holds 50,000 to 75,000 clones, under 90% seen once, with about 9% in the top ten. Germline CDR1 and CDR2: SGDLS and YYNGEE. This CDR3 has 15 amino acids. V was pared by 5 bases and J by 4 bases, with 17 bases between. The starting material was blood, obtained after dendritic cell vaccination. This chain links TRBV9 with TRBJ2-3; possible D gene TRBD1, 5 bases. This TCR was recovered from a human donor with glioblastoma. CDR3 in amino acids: CASSGGKGPPDTQYF. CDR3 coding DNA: TGTGCCAGCAGTGGCGGAAAGGGGCCCCCAGATACGCAGTATTTT.